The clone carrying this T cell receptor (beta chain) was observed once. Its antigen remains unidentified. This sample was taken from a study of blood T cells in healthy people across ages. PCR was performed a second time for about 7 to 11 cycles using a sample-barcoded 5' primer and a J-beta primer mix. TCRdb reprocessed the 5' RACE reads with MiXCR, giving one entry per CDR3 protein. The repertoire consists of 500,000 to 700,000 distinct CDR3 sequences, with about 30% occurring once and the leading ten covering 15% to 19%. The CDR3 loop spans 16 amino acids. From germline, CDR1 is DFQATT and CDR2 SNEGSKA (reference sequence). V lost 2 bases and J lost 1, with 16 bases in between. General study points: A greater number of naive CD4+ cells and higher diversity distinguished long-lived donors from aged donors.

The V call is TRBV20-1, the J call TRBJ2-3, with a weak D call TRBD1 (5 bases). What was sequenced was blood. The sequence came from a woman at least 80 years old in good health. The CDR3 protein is CSARRTNGWGTDTQYF. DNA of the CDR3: TGCAGTGCTAGACGGACAAACGGATGGGGCACAGATACGCAGTATTTT.